Listed here is a single T cell receptor (beta chain). The sample comes from a study of blood T cell repertoires in COVID-19. Looking at the study overall: Samples came from the United States, Italy and Spain, spanning acute and convalescent COVID-19. T cells, B-cell-depleted T cells, or PBMCs supplied cDNA or gDNA.

V lost 3 bases and J lost 5, with 4 bases in between. This CDR3 spans 11 amino acids. Methods used by the authors: How many nucleated cells were present was estimated from reference gene primer amplification. The protocol was immunoSEQ multiplex PCR, while the TCRdb copy is restricted to in-frame clones and leaves out a portion. The D gene and trimming were derived from the DNA, and the V and J assignments and clone size from that table. This sample has about 48,000 clones, with roughly four fifths found just once. The sequence derives from a man aged 35-49 years with acute or convalescent COVID-19. Sequencing was carried out using peripheral blood. V is TRBV12-3 or TRBV12-4 and J is TRBJ2-5; no reliable D call. Written as DNA, the CDR3 is TGTGCCAGCAGTTTTGAGGAGACCCAGTACTTC. Encoded protein: CASSFEETQYF.